The 23 T cell receptor beta chains below were found in one sample sequenced in a study of blood T cell repertoires in COVID-19. The assay was immunoSEQ multiplex PCR, and TCRdb's table has in-frame clones only and misses some. The table has fewer than 200,000 clones, over 80% seen once; the top ten hold roughly 3.1%. The sample comprised PBMCs or T cells enriched from blood (not recorded which). These receptors were obtained from a woman under 40 who had been exposed to COVID-19.

The CDR3 spells CASSVAGDRVGYGYTF. CDR3 bases: TGTGCCAGCAGCGTAGCCGGGGACAGGGTCGGCTATGGCTACACCTTC. The chain joins TRBV9 to TRBJ1-2; 9 bases map to TRBD1. The CDR3 extends over 16 amino acids. Trimming removed 0 bases from V and 4 bases from J; junction bases left unmatched: 7. The germline V gene has CDR1 SGDLS and CDR2 YYNGEE.

This clone was observed a single time. This rearrangement joins TRBV10-3 to TRBJ1-1; TRBD1 is a possible D gene (6 bases). The CDR3 has 12 residues. V dropped 11 bases and J dropped 1 base, with 11 bases sitting between them. Per germline, CDR1 ENHRY and CDR2 SYGVKD. DNA for the CDR3: TGTGCCGTGGACAGTCCGAACACTGAAGCTTTCTTT. Protein product: CAVDSPNTEAFF.

This clone is a singleton in its sample. The chain carries TRBV9 and TRBJ1-3; D remains ambiguous. The CDR3 is made up of 12 amino acids. Per the germline V gene, CDR1 is SGDLS and CDR2 is YYNGEE. Trimming cost V 4 bases and J 2 bases, with 4 bases left between them. The CDR3 spells CASSLTGNTIYF. The CDR3 DNA is TGTGCCAGCAGCCTTACTGGAAACACCATATATTTT. Full variable domain (rest looked up from reference TRBV9 and TRBJ1-3): DSGVTQTPKHLITATGQRVTLRCSPRSGDLSVYWYQQSLDQGLQFLIQYYNGEERAKGNILERFSAQQFPDLHSELNLSSLELGDSALYFCASSLTGNTIYFGEGSWLTVV.

In its sample, this clone was seen a few times. The chain is built from TRBV23-1 and TRBJ1-5, with D possibly matching TRBD1 (6 bases). TRBV23-1 is labeled an ORF, and its function is uncertain. The CDR3 totals 13 residues. The germline V and J ends were trimmed by 9 bases and 5 bases, with 14 bases remaining between them. The CDR3 DNA sequence: TGCGCCAGGCTTTGGACAGTAGATCAGCCCCAGCATTTT. It yields the protein CARLWTVDQPQHF.

The rearrangement links TRBV9 to TRBJ1-3, with D possibly TRBD1 on 6 matching bases. The V end was cut by 2 bases, the J end by 4 bases, with 10 bases between. This CDR3 is built from 14 residues. The germline gives CDR1 SGDLS, CDR2 YYNGEE. The CDR3 here is CASSVRDTGNTIYF. The CDR3 nucleotides read TGTGCCAGCAGCGTTCGGGACACCGGAAACACCATATATTTT. Complete variable domain (other parts from reference TRBV9 and TRBJ1-3): DSGVTQTPKHLITATGQRVTLRCSPRSGDLSVYWYQQSLDQGLQFLIQYYNGEERAKGNILERFSAQQFPDLHSELNLSSLELGDSALYFCASSVRDTGNTIYFGEGSWLTVV.

The V call is TRBV5-6, the J call TRBJ1-6; no clear D gene. V was clipped by 3 bases and J by 7 bases, with 14 bases between them. The V gene's germline CDR1 is SGHDT and CDR2 YYEEEE. The CDR3 runs 15 residues. The CDR3 DNA reads TGTGCCAGCAGCTCACAAACGACGGGGAATTCACCCCTCCACTTT. Translating it yields CASSSQTTGNSPLHF.

The rearrangement uses TRBV5-1 and TRBJ1-1; D possibly corresponds to TRBD1 (6 bases). Germline V gene data show CDR1 as SGHRS and CDR2 as YFSETQ. V lost 3 bases, J lost 5 bases, and 11 bases lay in between. CDR3 length: 13 amino acids. The DNA for the CDR3 is TGCGCCAGCAGCTCACAGGGCGGAACTGAAGCTTTCTTT. Its translation: CASSSQGGTEAFF.

The chain combines TRBV7-2 with TRBJ2-1; 7 positions match TRBD2. The CDR3 is 16 residues long. The germline V gene encodes CDR1 SGHTA and CDR2 FQGNSA. Trimming removed 4 bases from V and 0 bases from J; junction bases left unmatched: 6. This chain's CDR3 is CASSSQSGASYNEQFF. Written as DNA, the CDR3 is TGTGCCAGCAGCTCCCAAAGCGGGGCCTCCTACAATGAGCAGTTCTTC.

This clone was counted between two and nine times. The rearrangement joins TRBV5-1 to TRBJ2-7; 7 bases agree with TRBD1. The V and J ends lost 4 bases and 4 bases, in that order; junction bases with no gene match: 11. This CDR3 is 15 amino acids long. Looked up from germline, CDR1 is SGHRS and CDR2 is YFSETQ. The CDR3 DNA is TGCGCCAGCAGCCTCGAATTTGGACAGGAGTACGAGCAGTACTTC. Protein product: CASSLEFGQEYEQYF.

The chain combines TRBV11-2 with TRBJ1-1, with TRBD1 matching over 9 bases. The CDR3 contains 14 residues. V was pared by 8 bases and J by 4 bases, with 8 bases of the junction left unmatched. Germline values: CDR1 SGHAT, CDR2 FQNNGV. The CDR3 DNA follows: TGTGCCAGCTATATACAGGGGGCAGGCACTGAAGCTTTCTTT. Translation gives CASYIQGAGTEAFF.

The chain is built from TRBV3-1 (or the pseudogene TRBV3-2) and TRBJ2-5; the D gene is possibly TRBD2 (6 bases). The V gene's germline CDR1 is LGHDT and CDR2 YNNKEL (reference sequence). This CDR3 spans 14 amino acids. V lost 5 bases and J lost 4, with 14 bases in between. The CDR3 nucleotides read TGTGCCAGCAGCTCAGAGCCGGGAGCAGAGACCCAGTACTTC. Protein product: CASSSEPGAETQYF.

CDR3 DNA sequence: TGTGCCAGCAGCCAACGGTTAGCGGGGGGCACAGATACGCAGTATTTT. Protein: CASSQRLAGGTDTQYF. The rearrangement uses TRBV3-1 (or the pseudogene TRBV3-2) and TRBJ2-3; 9 nucleotides line up with TRBD2. The CDR3 is 16 residues long. CDR1 LGHDT and CDR2 YNNKEL come from the germline V gene (reference sequence). V shed 2 bases, J shed 1 base, and the junction held 4 bases outside the gene matches.

This clone was seen more than once but under ten times. This sequence joins TRBV5-8 and TRBJ2-4; 10 bases map to TRBD1. V lost 4 bases, J lost 9 bases, and 10 bases stayed unmatched. Germline V gene sequence: CDR1 SGHTS, CDR2 YDEGEE. This CDR3 has 15 amino acids. The CDR3 bases are TGTGCCAGCAGCACTCCGGGACAGGGGTTCCTCATTCAGTACTTC. Protein product: CASSTPGQGFLIQYF.

The chain joins TRBV9 to TRBJ2-7; 9 bases agree with TRBD1. Germline V gives CDR1 SGDLS, CDR2 YYNGEE. Trimming at V came to 4 bases and at J to 2 bases, leaving 4 bases not matched to a gene. The CDR3 contains 14 residues. The CDR3: CASSTWDRAYEQYF. Written as DNA, the CDR3 is TGTGCCAGCAGCACCTGGGACAGGGCCTACGAGCAGTACTTC.

The rearrangement links TRBV6-2 or TRBV6-3 to TRBJ1-1, with TRBD1 as a possible D gene (6 bases). The CDR3 is 14 amino acids. The ends were cut back, 2 bases at V and 3 bases at J, with 10 bases in the middle. CDR1 MNHEY and CDR2 SVGEGT come from the germline V gene. CDR3 nucleotides: TGTGCCAGCAGTTACGGGGGGGCGGACACTGAAGCTTTCTTT. Translation: CASSYGGADTEAFF.

The chain carries TRBV3-1 (or the pseudogene TRBV3-2) and TRBJ2-7, with D uncertain. The germline V gene has CDR1 LGHDT and CDR2 YNNKEL (reference sequence). The CDR3 length is 11 residues. Trimming shortened V by 5 bases and J by 10 bases, and 12 bases separated the two germline ends. CDR3: CASSEPGVQYF. The DNA of the CDR3 is TGTGCCAGCAGCGAACCAGGTGTCCAGTACTTC.

V gene TRBV3-1 (or the pseudogene TRBV3-2) combines with J gene TRBJ2-3; TRBD2 agrees at 15 bases. The germline CDR1 and CDR2 sequences are LGHDT and YNNKEL (reference sequence). V trimming: 0 bases; J trimming: 2 bases; junction bases outside the gene matches: 12. The CDR3 extends over 21 amino acids. The CDR3 is CASSQERSPGLAGGHTDTQYF. The CDR3 coding sequence is TGTGCCAGCAGCCAAGAAAGAAGTCCGGGACTAGCGGGGGGACACACAGATACGCAGTATTTT.

The CDR3 DNA reads TGTGCCAGTCTAGCGGGGGGATATAGCAATCAGCCCCAGCATTTT. Amino acid sequence: CASLAGGYSNQPQHF. The chain links TRBV6-6 to TRBJ1-5; TRBD1 is a possible D gene (5 bases). CDR3 size: 15 residues. Deletions cut 9 bases from V and 0 bases from J, with 15 bases between. The germline gives CDR1 MNHNY, CDR2 SVGAGI (reference sequence).

The chain uses TRBV28 and TRBJ2-1, with 7 bases fitting TRBD1. CDR3 size: 15 residues. V was clipped by 7 bases and J by 4 bases; unmatched bases: 10. Looked up from germline, CDR1 is MDHEN and CDR2 is SYDVKM. The CDR3 DNA reads TGTGCCAGCACCAAACTAGGGGGCATATACAATGAGCAGTTCTTC. This gives the protein CASTKLGGIYNEQFF.

This clone was observed a handful of times. The J gene is TRBJ2-3, the V gene TRBV7-3; no reliable D call. The V and J ends lost 5 bases and 7 bases respectively, with 16 bases between them. The CDR3 totals 14 residues. Per germline, CDR1 SGHTA and CDR2 FQGTGA. The CDR3 DNA reads TGTGCCAGCAGCCCGAGCCGCTCTTCCAATACGCAGTATTTT. This gives the protein CASSPSRSSNTQYF. Together with reference TRBV7-3 and TRBJ2-3, the CDR3 gives the full variable domain: GAGVSQTPSNKVTEKGKYVELRCDPISGHTALYWYRQSLGQGPEFLIYFQGTGAADDSGLPNDRFFAVRPEGSVSTLKIQRTERGDSAVYLCASSPSRSSNTQYFGPGTRLTVL.

The chain carries TRBV20-1 and TRBJ2-5, with 7 bases fitting TRBD2. This CDR3 has 11 amino acids. Germline CDR1 reads DFQATT; CDR2 reads SNEGSKA (reference sequence). V shed 6 bases and J 5 bases; nucleotides not matched to a gene: 3. The CDR3 protein is CSAWGGETQYF. CDR3 sequence (DNA): TGCAGTGCCTGGGGGGGGGAGACCCAGTACTTC.

The chain couples TRBV5-4 to TRBJ2-1, with 9 bases aligning to TRBD1. Germline V gene sequence: CDR1 SGHNT, CDR2 YYREEE (reference sequence). The length of the CDR3 is 14 residues. Unmatched junction bases numbered 7, after V lost 3 bases and J lost 9 bases. The DNA of the CDR3 is TGTGCCAGCAGCTACTCCGGGACAGGGACTGAGCAGTTCTTC. This translates into CASSYSGTGTEQFF.

The V and J genes are TRBV6-5 and TRBJ2-1; D unclear. CDR1 is MNHEY and CDR2 is SVGAGI in the germline V gene. The CDR3 totals 14 residues. V lost 8 bases to trimming and J lost 0 bases, with 11 bases between them. The CDR3 DNA reads TGTGCCAGCGACAAAATCCGCTCCTACAATGAGCAGTTCTTC. It specifies CASDKIRSYNEQFF.